This paragraph reports one T cell receptor beta chain. Its antigen is unidentified. This CDR3 is built from 15 residues. V lost 5 bases to trimming and J lost 2 bases; unmatched junction nucleotides: 9. Germline CDR1 reads SGHTA; CDR2 reads FQGTGA. This entry is derived from a study of cytomegalovirus exposure and HLA in healthy donors. Study-wide context: Assignment to the Caucasian-associated ancestry cluster applied to 75% to 85% of the approximately 370 genotyped donors.

The study's findings and limits: The authors enumerated over 150 TCR beta chains as linked to cytomegalovirus. In a later analysis, several top co-occurrence clusters appeared linked to parvovirus B19, influenza, CMV and Epstein-Barr virus. When analyzed later, a missense DCLRE1C variant was found to be linked to TCR beta V- and J-gene trimming.

The study ran its PCR with 60 Vbeta and 13 Jbeta primers. TCRdb's copy holds only in-frame clones and misses some; the assay was immunoSEQ multiplex PCR. There are some 130,000 clones in the sample; over 60% occur only once, and over 2.5% lies in the top ten. The source of this sequence is a man aged 40-50 years in good health and CMV-seronegative. The gene calls are TRBV7-3 and TRBJ2-7; 7 positions agree with TRBD1. The sample was PBMCs. CDR3 in amino acids: CASSPSGRGTYEQYF. The CDR3 coding sequence is TGTGCCAGCAGCCCGAGCGGCAGGGGGACCTACGAGCAGTACTTC.